One and the same sample provided the 8 T cell receptor beta chains below, sequenced in a study of T cell responses to AZD1222 COVID-19 vaccine. Clones were read by immunoSEQ multiplex PCR, and TCRdb kept only the in-frame ones, dropping some. Of 68,000 or so clones listed, 85% to 90% are singletons. Specimen: peripheral blood, collected on day 0 of AZD1222 vaccination. The receptors here all came from an adult in good health.

Only a few counts were recorded for this clone. The chain couples TRBV18 to TRBJ1-6, with D perhaps matching TRBD1 (5 bases). The V end was cut by 2 bases, the J end by 7 bases, with 12 bases between. Germline assignment: CDR1 KGHSH and CDR2 LQKENI. The CDR3 consists of 15 residues. The CDR3 coding sequence is TGTGCCAGCTCACCAATGGGGCGGTCGAATTCACCCCTCCACTTT. Amino acid sequence: CASSPMGRSNSPLHF.

This sequence joins TRBV6-5 and TRBJ1-1; D unresolved. The CDR3 consists of 14 residues. Trimming stripped 5 bases from V and 4 bases from J, with 14 bases between. Germline values: CDR1 MNHEY, CDR2 SVGAGI. The CDR3 sequence is CASSLLGSTTEAFF. CDR3 nucleotides: TGTGCCAGCAGTCTGCTTGGGTCAACCACTGAAGCTTTCTTT.

The chain couples TRBV3-1 (or the pseudogene TRBV3-2) to TRBJ1-1; a possible D gene is TRBD1 (5 bases). The CDR3 runs 16 residues. Trimming removed 4 bases at V and 1 base at J, with 16 bases between. CDR1 is LGHDT, CDR2 YNNKEL, per germline (reference sequence). The CDR3 region has the DNA TGTGCCAGCAGCCCCCCGCGAGGCCAGGGGAACACTGAAGCTTTCTTT. Translating gives CASSPPRGQGNTEAFF.

The table lists this clone with a count of one. The chain uses TRBV5-1 and TRBJ1-2, with D possibly matching TRBD1 (5 bases). V shed 7 bases and J shed 7 bases, with 17 bases lying between them. CDR1 and CDR2 (germline): SGHRS, YFSETQ. This CDR3 is 13 amino acids long. The CDR3 DNA reads TGCGCCAGCCGCCTAGGGGACCCGGCTGGCTACACCTTC. Translated: CASRLGDPAGYTF.

This clone was detected only a few times. J is TRBJ2-7 and V is TRBV25-1; D is perhaps TRBD2 (6 bases). Germline-derived CDR1 and CDR2 are MGHDK and SYGVNS. This CDR3 has 13 amino acids. Trimming took 5 bases from V and 2 from J, leaving 10 bases between them. The CDR3 sequence is CASSISGPYEQYF. The CDR3 DNA follows: TGTGCCAGCAGTATTAGCGGCCCCTACGAGCAGTACTTC.

This chain connects TRBV5-5 to TRBJ2-3; no reliable D call. Trimming cost V 0 bases and J 0 bases, with 14 bases left between them. CDR3 length: 17 residues. CDR1 is SGHKS, CDR2 YYEKEE, per germline (reference sequence). This CDR3 is CASSLVVAGSSTDTQYF. The CDR3 nucleotides read TGTGCCAGCAGCTTGGTTGTCGCAGGTAGCAGCACAGATACGCAGTATTTT.

The chain carries TRBV29-1 and TRBJ2-2; 8 nucleotides line up with TRBD2. The CDR3 is made up of 17 amino acids. CDR1 is SQVTM, CDR2 ANQGSEA, per germline. The trim removed 5 bases at V and 7 bases at J, leaving 18 bases unmatched. The CDR3 sequence is CSVNGRMSGREDGELFF. The CDR3, as DNA: TGCAGCGTTAATGGGCGAATGTCCGGGAGGGAGGACGGGGAGCTGTTTTTT.

The rearrangement joins TRBV4-3 to TRBJ2-3; tentatively, D is TRBD1 (6 bases). Germline assignment: CDR1 LGHNA and CDR2 YSLEER. Trimming took 0 bases from V and 0 from J, leaving 13 bases between them. This CDR3 contains 17 residues. CDR3 DNA: TGCGCCAGCAGCCAAGATCACGCAGGGGCTAGCACAGATACGCAGTATTTT. Its translation: CASSQDHAGASTDTQYF.